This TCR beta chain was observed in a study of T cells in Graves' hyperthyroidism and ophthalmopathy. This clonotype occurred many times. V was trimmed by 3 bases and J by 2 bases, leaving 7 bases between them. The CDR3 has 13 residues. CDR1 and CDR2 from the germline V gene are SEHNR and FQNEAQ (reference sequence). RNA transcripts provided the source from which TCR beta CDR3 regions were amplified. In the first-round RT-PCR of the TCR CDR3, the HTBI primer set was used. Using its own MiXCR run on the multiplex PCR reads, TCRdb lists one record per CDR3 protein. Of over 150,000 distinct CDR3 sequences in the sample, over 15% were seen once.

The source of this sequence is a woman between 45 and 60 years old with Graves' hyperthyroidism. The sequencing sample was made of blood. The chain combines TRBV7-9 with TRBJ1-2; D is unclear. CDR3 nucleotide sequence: TGTGCCAGCAGCTTCCCGGACAACTATGGCTACACCTTC. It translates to CASSFPDNYGYTF. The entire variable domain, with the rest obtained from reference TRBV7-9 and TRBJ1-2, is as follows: DTGVSQNPRHKITKRGQNVTFRCDPISEHNRLYWYRQTLGQGPEFLTYFQNEAQLEKSRLLSDRFSAERPKGSFSTLEIQRTEQGDSAMYLCASSFPDNYGYTFGSGTRLTVV.